This T cell receptor beta chain appears in the sequencing data of a study of T-cell memory formation after mild COVID-19. Each CDR3 protein is one row after TCRdb ran MiXCR on the 5' RACE reads. The sample carries about 160,000 distinct CDR3 sequences, about 28% recorded once. The V gene end was trimmed by 5 bases and the J gene end by 7 bases; junction bases not matched to a gene: 6. There are 13 residues in the CDR3. Study-wide results and limits: CD4+ clones that contracted lay mainly in CM and EM; CD8+ ones lay in EMRA. Clones contracting day 15 to 85 were balanced CD4/CD8; later expanders leaned CD4+.

Regarding this clonotype: The antigen is undetermined.

Sequenced input: PBMCs or a T cell subset sorted from them (not recorded which). The receptor was isolated from an adult woman who had mild COVID-19 (a few samples of this study predate the infection). Cell type and time point are not known. J is TRBJ1-2 and V is TRBV12-3 or TRBV12-4, with 8 nucleotides matching TRBD1. Here the CDR3 reads CASSPDRVGGYTF. CDR3 DNA sequence: TGTGCCAGCAGTCCGGACAGGGTTGGTGGCTACACCTTC.